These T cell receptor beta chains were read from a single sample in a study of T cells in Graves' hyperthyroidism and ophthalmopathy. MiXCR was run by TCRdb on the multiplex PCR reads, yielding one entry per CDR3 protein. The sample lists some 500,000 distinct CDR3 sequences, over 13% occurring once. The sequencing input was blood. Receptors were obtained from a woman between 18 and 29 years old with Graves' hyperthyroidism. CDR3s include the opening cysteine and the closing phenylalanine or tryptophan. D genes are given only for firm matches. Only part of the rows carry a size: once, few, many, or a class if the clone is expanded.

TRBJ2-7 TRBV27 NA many CASSLGLGGLYEQYF TGTGCCAGCAGTTTAGGTTTGGGGGGGCTCTACGAGCAGTACTTC
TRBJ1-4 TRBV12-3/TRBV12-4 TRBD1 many CASSLRGQPYEKLFF TGTGCCAGCAGTTTGAGGGGACAGCCCTATGAAAAACTGTTTTTT
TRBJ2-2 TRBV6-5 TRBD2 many CASSYRGGVPTGELFF TGTGCCAGCAGTTACCGGGGGGGAGTCCCCACCGGGGAGCTGTTTTTT
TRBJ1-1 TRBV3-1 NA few CASSQDQGGTEAFF TGTGCCAGCAGCCAAGATCAGGGAGGCACTGAAGCTTTCTTT
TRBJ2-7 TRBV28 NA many CASSFGGSRTYEQYF TGTGCCAGCAGTTTTGGGGGGAGTCGGACCTACGAGCAGTACTTC
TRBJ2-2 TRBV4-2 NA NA CASSQEGPTLLGGELFF TGTGCCAGCAGCCAAGAGGGGCCGACCCTCCTTGGTGGGGAGCTGTTTTTT
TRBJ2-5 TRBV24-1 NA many CATSDVGQKETQYF TGTGCCACCAGTGATGTTGGACAGAAGGAGACCCAGTACTTC
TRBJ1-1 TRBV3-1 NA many CASSHSRAEAFF TGTGCCAGCAGCCATAGCCGGGCTGAAGCTTTCTTT
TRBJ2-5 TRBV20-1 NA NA CSAREPGRGFQETQYF TGCAGTGCTAGGGAGCCAGGGAGAGGCTTCCAAGAGACCCAGTACTTC
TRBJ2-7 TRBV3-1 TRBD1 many CASSQDGTASYEQYF TGTGCCAGCAGCCAAGATGGGACAGCATCCTACGAGCAGTACTTC
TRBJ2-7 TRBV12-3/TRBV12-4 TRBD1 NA CASRTNTGVGFYEQYF TGTGCCAGCAGGACCAATACAGGGGTGGGATTTTACGAGCAGTACTTC
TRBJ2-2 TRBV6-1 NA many CADGRDTGELFF TGTGCGGACGGTCGTGACACCGGGGAGCTGTTTTTT
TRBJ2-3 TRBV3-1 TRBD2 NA CASSQGRIAGLYTQYF TGTGCCAGCAGCCAGGGGCGAATAGCGGGATTATATACGCAGTATTTT
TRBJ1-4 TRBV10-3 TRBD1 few CAISESTTGGREKLFF TGTGCCATCAGTGAGTCGACGACAGGGGGCAGGGAAAAACTGTTTTTT
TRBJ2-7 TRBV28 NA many CASNRGGAYEQYF TGTGCCAGTAACAGGGGAGGGGCCTACGAGCAGTACTTC
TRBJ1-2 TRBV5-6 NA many CASSLVVAGHGYTF TGTGCCAGCAGCTTGGTCGTGGCAGGGCATGGCTACACCTTC
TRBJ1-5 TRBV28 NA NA CASSPFLRPEGNQPQHF TGTGCCAGCAGTCCCTTCCTGAGGCCGGAGGGAAATCAGCCCCAGCATTTT
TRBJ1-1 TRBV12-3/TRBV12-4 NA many CASSPPGGGMNTEAFF TGTGCCAGCAGTCCCCCGGGAGGGGGAATGAACACTGAAGCTTTCTTT
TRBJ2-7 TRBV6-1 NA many CASSADRGGLVMNYEQYF TGTGCCAGCAGTGCTGACAGGGGCGGACTAGTAATGAACTACGAGCAGTACTTC
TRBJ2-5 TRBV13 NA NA CASSLSGAGEETQYF TGTGCCAGCAGCTTATCAGGGGCGGGAGAAGAGACCCAGTACTTC
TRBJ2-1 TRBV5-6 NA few CASTGTGGGSVGQFF TGTGCCAGCACCGGGACGGGGGGCGGTAGTGTGGGGCAGTTCTTC
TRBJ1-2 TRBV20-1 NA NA CSARDSTGSYGYTF TGCAGTGCTAGAGATAGCACAGGTTCCTATGGCTACACCTTC
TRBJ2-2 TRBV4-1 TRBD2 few CASSLTGGLAGTGELFF TGCGCCAGCAGCCTCACCGGAGGACTAGCGGGAACCGGGGAGCTGTTTTTT
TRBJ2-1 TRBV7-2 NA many CASSLRAVNEQFF TGTGCCAGCAGCTTAAGGGCGGTTAATGAGCAGTTCTTC
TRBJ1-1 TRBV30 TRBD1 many CAWSTGVNTEAFF TGTGCCTGGAGTACAGGGGTGAACACTGAAGCTTTCTTT
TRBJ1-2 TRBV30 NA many CAWSPGTNYGYTF TGTGCCTGGAGTCCGGGGACGAACTATGGCTACACCTTC
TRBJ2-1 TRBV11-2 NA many CASSNTPRNEQFF TGTGCCAGCAGCAACACCCCTCGCAATGAGCAGTTCTTC
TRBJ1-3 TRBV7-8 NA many CASSLGTWVSGNTIYF TGTGCCAGCAGCTTAGGGACATGGGTCTCTGGAAACACCATATATTTT
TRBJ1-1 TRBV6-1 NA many CASSAPYGTEAFF TGTGCCAGCAGTGCACCATATGGCACTGAAGCTTTCTTT
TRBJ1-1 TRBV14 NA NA CASSHNFWQGGTEAFF TGTGCCAGCAGCCATAATTTTTGGCAGGGCGGGACTGAAGCTTTCTTT
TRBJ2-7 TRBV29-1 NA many CSVEGTNYEQYF TGCAGCGTTGAGGGCACCAACTACGAGCAGTACTTC
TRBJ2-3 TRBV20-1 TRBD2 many CSVSGADTQYF TGCAGTGTTAGCGGGGCAGATACGCAGTATTTT
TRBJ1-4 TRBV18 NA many CASSPAPPGLVTEKLFF TGTGCCAGCTCACCAGCCCCCCCGGGACTAGTAACCGAAAAACTGTTTTTT
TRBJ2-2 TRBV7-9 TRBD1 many CASSFGQANTGELFF TGTGCCAGCAGCTTCGGACAGGCTAACACCGGGGAGCTGTTTTTT
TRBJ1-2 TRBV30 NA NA CAKSMGANYGYTF TGTGCCAAGTCTATGGGGGCTAACTATGGCTACACCTTC
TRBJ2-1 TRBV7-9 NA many CASSPLQSGWSNEQFF TGTGCCAGCAGCCCGCTTCAGAGCGGGTGGAGCAATGAGCAGTTCTTC
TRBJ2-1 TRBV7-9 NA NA CASSFWDQQFF TGTGCCAGCAGCTTTTGGGACCAGCAGTTCTTC
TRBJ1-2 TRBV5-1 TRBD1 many CASSSKQGVDYGYTF TGCGCCAGCAGCTCGAAACAGGGGGTTGACTATGGCTACACCTTC
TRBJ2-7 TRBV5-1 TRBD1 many CASSPGTGRTNGQYF TGCGCCAGCAGCCCAGGGACAGGGAGGACGAATGGGCAGTACTTC
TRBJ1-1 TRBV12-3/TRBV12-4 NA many CASSPPVLPMNTEAFF TGTGCCAGCAGCCCCCCCGTCCTGCCCATGAACACTGAAGCTTTCTTT
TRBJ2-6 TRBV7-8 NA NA CASPMNGGSGANVLTF TGTGCCAGCCCGATGAATGGGGGGTCGGGGGCCAACGTCCTGACTTTC
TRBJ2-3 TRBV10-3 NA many CAISESGNRERADTQYF TGTGCCATCAGTGAGTCGGGCAACAGGGAGCGAGCAGATACGCAGTATTTT
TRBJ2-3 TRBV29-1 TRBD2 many CSATAGVRGNTQYF TGCAGCGCCACCGCGGGAGTGCGCGGTAATACGCAGTATTTT
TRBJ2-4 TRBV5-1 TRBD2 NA CASSGVSGRAVKDPLAKNIQYF TGCGCCAGCAGCGGCGTTAGCGGGAGGGCCGTAAAAGACCCTTTAGCCAAAAACATTCAGTACTTC
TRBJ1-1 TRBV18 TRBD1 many CASSRIQGRNTEAFF TGTGCCAGCTCCCGGATACAGGGGCGGAACACTGAAGCTTTCTTT
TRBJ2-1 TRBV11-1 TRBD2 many CASSYTSGGNEQFF TGTGCCAGCAGCTACACTAGCGGGGGCAATGAGCAGTTCTTC
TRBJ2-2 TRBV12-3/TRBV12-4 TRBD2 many CASSRGLAGYGVGELFF TGTGCCAGCAGCCGAGGACTAGCGGGATACGGAGTCGGGGAGCTGTTTTTT
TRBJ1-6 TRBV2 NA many CASRSTSDSPLHF TGTGCCAGCAGGAGTACGAGCGATTCACCCCTCCACTTT
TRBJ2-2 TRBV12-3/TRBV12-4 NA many CASREAGTSGELFF TGTGCCAGCAGGGAGGCAGGGACCTCCGGGGAGCTGTTTTTT